The 31 T cell receptor beta chains in this list originate from one sample, sequenced in a study of T cells in women clearing cervical HPV infection. Using immunoSEQ multiplex PCR, the repertoire was profiled, and TCRdb retains in-frame clones only, with some absent. The sample's table shows fewer than 35,000 clones. The sample consisted of blood buffy coat. The receptors originated from a woman between 18 and 70 years old with a cervical HPV16 infection that either progressed to CIN3+ or cleared (not recorded which).

For this clone: The CDR3 goes on 3 residues after the read ends, and that part is filled in from the germline J gene. V gene TRBV19 combines with J gene TRBJ1-2; 7 bases agree with TRBD1. Trimming cost V 5 bases and J 5 bases; bases outside gene matches: 8. Germline assignment: CDR1 LNHDA and CDR2 SQIVND (reference sequence). The CDR3 covers 14 residues. The CDR3 sequence: CASSVTGEGYGYTF. The part of the CDR3 DNA that was read is TGTGCCAGTAGTGTCACAGGGGAAGGGTATGGC.

As regards this clone: The read stops 3 residues short of the end of the CDR3; the missing end is completed from the germline J gene. V and J are TRBV7-8 and TRBJ1-5; TRBD1 matches 8 bases. V lost 4 bases to trimming and J lost 4 bases; unmatched junction nucleotides: 6. The CDR3 is 15 amino acids. Germline V gene data show CDR1 as SGHVS and CDR2 as FQNEAQ. CDR3 DNA, as far as it was read: TGTGCCAGCAGCTCGGAAAGGACAGGGAATCAGCCC. Protein product: CASSSERTGNQP. The CDR3 reads in full as CASSSERTGNQPQHF.

CDR3 DNA, as far as it was read: TGTGCTAGTGGCTTAGCGGGTTGGAACACTGAA. This codes for CASGLAGWNTE. The whole CDR3 sequence reads CASGLAGWNTEAFF. The chain recombines TRBV12-5 with TRBJ1-1; D unclear. Read sequence stops 3 residues before the CDR3 end, and the germline J gene provides the missing end. Trimming took off 6 bases at V and 1 base at J, with 12 bases between the two ends. This CDR3 region has 14 residues. In germline, CDR1 is LGHNT, CDR2 FRNRAP.

A remark on this clone: The read gets to within 3 residues of the CDR3 end, and the germline J gene fills in the rest. The chain employs TRBV11-1 and TRBJ2-7; 9 bases line up with TRBD1. CDR1 and CDR2 (germline): SGHAT, FQDESV (reference sequence). Unmatched junction bases numbered 6, after V lost 7 bases and J lost 5 bases. The length of the CDR3 is 13 residues. The CDR3 loop is CASTSDRGDEQYF. Incomplete CDR3 DNA: TGTGCCAGCACCTCGGACAGGGGTGACGAG.

To note about this clone: The read ends 3 residues early relative to the CDR3; the germline J gene fills the gap. This chain links TRBV5-4 with TRBJ1-2, with D perhaps matching TRBD1 (5 bases). Germline loops: CDR1 SGHNT, CDR2 YYREEE (reference sequence). This CDR3 region has 14 residues. CDR3 protein: CASSSAGEVETYTF. The part of the CDR3 DNA that was read is TGTGCCAGCAGCTCAGCGGGGGAGGTGGAGACC. Full variable domain (outside the CDR3, taken from reference TRBV5-4 and TRBJ1-2): ETGVTQSPTHLIKTRGQQVTLRCSSQSGHNTVSWYQQALGQGPQFIFQYYREEENGRGNFPPRFSGLQFPNYSSELNVNALELDDSALYLCASSSAGEVETYTFGSGTRLTVV.

Remarks on this clone: Coverage ceases 3 residues before the CDR3 finishes, and the germline J gene fills in the end. The V gene is TRBV6-1, the J gene TRBJ1-4, with 9 bases fitting TRBD1. Germline trimming cut 4 bases from V and 8 bases from J; bases unmatched to any gene: 2. The CDR3 is 13 amino acids. The V gene's germline CDR1 is MNHNS and CDR2 SASEGT. CDR3 DNA, as far as it was read: TGTGCCAGCAGTGTCGGACAGGGGGAAAAA. This translates into CASSVGQGEK. The full CDR3 reads CASSVGQGEKLFF.

On this clone itself: The read terminates 3 residues ahead of where the CDR3 ends, so the germline J gene completes it. The rearrangement joins TRBV2 to TRBJ1-5; no definite D call. In germline, CDR1 is SNHLY, CDR2 FYNNEI. V was trimmed by 7 bases and J by 0 bases, leaving 7 bases between them. The CDR3 is made up of 13 amino acids. CDR3 sequence reads: CASTTYSNQPQHF. The DNA read from the CDR3 is TGTGCCAGCACCACTTATAGCAATCAGCCC.

Turning to this clone: The read gets to within 3 residues of the CDR3 end, and the germline J gene fills in the rest. The chain joins TRBV11-1 to TRBJ2-2, with 7 bases identical to TRBD1. This CDR3 is built from 13 residues. Germline CDR1 reads SGHAT; CDR2 reads FQDESV (reference sequence). The CDR3 loop is CASSGGQPYVLFF. The sequenced part of the CDR3 DNA is TGTGCCAGCAGCGGGGGACAGCCATATGTG.

Concerning this clone itself: The CDR3 end lies 3 residues beyond the end of the read and is filled in from the germline J gene. The J gene is TRBJ1-6, the V gene TRBV5-4, with no clear D. CDR3 size: 15 residues. Germline values: CDR1 SGHNT, CDR2 YYREEE (reference sequence). The V end was cut by 5 bases, the J end by 5 bases, with 14 bases between. CDR3 DNA, as far as it was read: TGTGCCAGCAGGGCTGGCCCAGTGAATAATTCACCC. It encodes CASRAGPVNNSP. The CDR3 in its entirety is CASRAGPVNNSPLHF.

Of note for this clone: The CDR3 goes on 3 residues after the read ends, and that part is filled in from the germline J gene. V gene TRBV20-1 combines with J gene TRBJ2-1, with 8 bases aligning to TRBD2. The J segment lost 6 bases and the V segment lost 6 bases, leaving 10 bases of the junction unmatched. This CDR3 is 14 amino acids long. Germline-derived CDR1 and CDR2 are DFQATT and SNEGSKA (reference sequence). The DNA read from the CDR3 is TGCAGTGCCACTATTAGCGGGGTCCCCAATGAG. It yields the protein CSATISGVPNE. The entire CDR3 protein is CSATISGVPNEQFF.

In regard to this clone: The observed sequence ends 3 residues before the CDR3 terminus, with the missing tail filled in from the germline J gene. The chain is built from TRBV5-1 and TRBJ2-7, with 10 positions matching TRBD1. Germline V gene sequence: CDR1 SGHRS, CDR2 YFSETQ. V was pared by 0 bases and J by 2 bases, with 2 bases of the junction left unmatched. The CDR3 covers 15 residues. The CDR3 region is CASSLAGTGAYEQYF. CDR3 DNA (partial): TGCGCCAGCAGCTTGGCCGGGACAGGGGCCTACGAG.

Comments on this clone: The observed sequence ends 3 residues before the CDR3 terminus, with the missing tail filled in from the germline J gene. V is TRBV2 and J is TRBJ1-2, with D uncertain. The CDR3 length is 14 residues. CDR1 SNHLY and CDR2 FYNNEI come from the germline V gene. Trimming stripped 2 bases from V and 3 bases from J, with 10 bases between. CDR3: CASSETQAYYGYTF. The CDR3 bases that were read are TGTGCCAGCAGTGAAACCCAGGCCTACTATGGC. Full variable domain (rest looked up from reference TRBV2 and TRBJ1-2): EPEVTQTPSHQVTQMGQEVILRCVPISNHLYFYWYRQILGQKVEFLVSFYNNEISEKSEIFDDQFSVERPDGSNFTLKIRSTKLEDSAMYFCASSETQAYYGYTFGSGTRLTVV.

About this clone: Coverage ceases 3 residues before the CDR3 finishes, and the germline J gene fills in the end. The chain employs TRBV20-1 and TRBJ2-3; D not certain. The V end lost 1 base, the J end lost 1 base, and 6 bases lay between the germline ends. CDR1 DFQATT and CDR2 SNEGSKA come from the germline V gene (reference sequence). The CDR3 spans 13 residues. The part of the CDR3 DNA that was read is TGCAGTGCTAGAGTCCCGGGCACAGATACG. It translates to CSARVPGTDT. The CDR3, in full, reads CSARVPGTDTQYF.

Details on this clone: The CDR3 goes on 3 residues after the read ends, and that part is filled in from the germline J gene. This chain joins TRBV2 and TRBJ2-7, with 7 bases fitting TRBD1. The trim removed 0 bases at V and 0 bases at J, leaving 5 bases unmatched. The length of the CDR3 is 16 residues. The V gene's germline CDR1 is SNHLY and CDR2 FYNNEI. CDR3 bases read: TGTGCCAGCAGTGAAGCGCGAGGGACAGTCTCCTACGAG. It codes for CASSEARGTVSYE. In full, the CDR3 is CASSEARGTVSYEQYF.

As regards this clone: Read coverage stops 3 residues before the CDR3 terminus; the germline J gene supplies the remainder. V and J are TRBV20-1 and TRBJ2-3; no clear D gene. The CDR3 has 15 residues. CDR1 and CDR2 (germline): DFQATT, SNEGSKA (reference sequence). The sequenced CDR3 bases are TGCAGTGCTAGAGTTGGTACAGCCACCAAGAGACCG. It yields the protein CSARVGTATKRP. The whole CDR3 sequence reads CSARVGTATKRPQYF.

Concerning this clone: The read comes to an end 3 residues before the CDR3 does, leaving the germline J gene to fill in the end. The V and J genes are TRBV2 and TRBJ1-2; TRBD1 agrees at 10 bases. This CDR3 region has 16 residues. Germline V gives CDR1 SNHLY, CDR2 FYNNEI. CDR3 protein: CASSHDRDRGGDDYTF. CDR3 DNA, as far as it was read: TGTGCCAGCAGTCATGACCGGGACAGGGGCGGGGATGAC.

Comments on this clone: The CDR3 end falls 3 residues outside the read, so it is completed with the germline J gene. The gene calls are TRBV20-1 and TRBJ1-2; TRBD1 is a possible D gene (6 bases). V was clipped by 7 bases and J by 2 bases, with 14 bases between them. The CDR3 covers 13 residues. CDR1 and CDR2 (germline): DFQATT, SNEGSKA (reference sequence). Partial CDR3 DNA: TGCAGTGTCTCGACAGGAGGAAACTATGGC. Protein: CSVSTGGNYG. The full CDR3 protein reads CSVSTGGNYGYTF.

The CDR3 DNA, read in part, is TGTGCCAGCAGCTTAGGAGGGGCTAACTATGGC. Amino acids: CASSLGGANYG. From start to end, the CDR3 is CASSLGGANYGYTF. The V gene is TRBV11-2, the J gene TRBJ1-2; D might be TRBD1 (5 bases). Coverage ceases 3 residues before the CDR3 finishes, and the germline J gene fills in the end. Trimming cost V 1 base and J 0 bases, with 6 bases left between them. The CDR3 extends over 14 amino acids. CDR1 and CDR2 from the germline V gene are SGHAT and FQNNGV.

The CDR3 bases that were read are TGTGCCAGTACTTCTTCTCTGGGACAGGAA. It is translated as CASTSSLGQE. The whole CDR3 is CASTSSLGQEAFF. The V and J genes are TRBV19 and TRBJ1-1, with 7 bases matching TRBD1. With the read ending 3 residues before the CDR3 end, the germline J gene is used to fill in that end. Germline CDR1 reads LNHDA; CDR2 reads SQIVND (reference sequence). CDR3 length: 13 amino acids.

The CDR3 DNA, read in part, is TGTGCCAGCAGCGTACGGGTTAATTCACCC. This gives the protein CASSVRVNSP. The whole CDR3 protein is CASSVRVNSPLHF. The V and J genes are TRBV9 and TRBJ1-6; D unclear. The CDR3 is cut off 3 residues early in the read; its end comes from the germline J gene. Germline CDR1 reads SGDLS; CDR2 reads YYNGEE. This CDR3 contains 13 residues. V lost 1 base to trimming and J lost 6 bases, with 5 bases between them.

Points on this clone: The read gets to within 3 residues of the CDR3 end, and the germline J gene fills in the rest. This chain joins TRBV7-9 and TRBJ2-3; D could derive from TRBD1 or TRBD2 (5 bases each). The CDR3 has 15 residues. Germline CDR1 is SEHNR and CDR2 is FQNEAQ (reference sequence). Partial CDR3 DNA: TGTGCCAGCAGTTACGGGCGAGGGATAGGGGAGACG. Amino acids: CASSYGRGIGET. The entire CDR3 sequence reads CASSYGRGIGETQYF. The full variable domain, in which reference TRBV7-9 and TRBJ2-3 provide the parts outside the CDR3, is DTGVSQNPRHKITKRGQNVTFRCDPISEHNRLYWYRQTLGQGPEFLTYFQNEAQLEKSRLLSDRFSAERPKGSFSTLEIQRTEQGDSAMYLCASSYGRGIGETQYFGPGTRLTVL.

On this clone itself: The CDR3 end falls 3 residues outside the read, so it is completed with the germline J gene. The rearrangement joins TRBV5-5 to TRBJ2-2; D perhaps matches TRBD1 (6 bases). Trimming stripped 0 bases from V and 1 base from J, with 7 bases between. The germline gives CDR1 SGHKS, CDR2 YYEKEE (reference sequence). This CDR3 comprises 15 residues. CDR3: CASSLEGVNTGELFF. Incomplete CDR3 DNA: TGTGCCAGCAGCTTGGAGGGGGTGAACACCGGGGAG.

On this clone: The germline gene is not matched at one end of the junction; a read error may be the cause. Read sequence stops 3 residues before the CDR3 end, and the germline J gene provides the missing end. In the same sample, other DNA sequences code for this CDR3. The genes are TRBV7-3 and TRBJ1-3; D possibly corresponds to TRBD1 (5 bases). CDR3 length: 14 amino acids. Germline CDR1 SGHTA, CDR2 FQGTGA. This CDR3 is CASSLQGWGDTIYF. The part of the CDR3 DNA that was read is TGTGCCAGCAGCTTACAGGGTTGGGGTGACACT. Drawing the rest from reference TRBV7-3 and TRBJ1-3, the complete variable domain is GAGVSQTPSNKVTEKGKYVELRCDPISGHTALYWYRQSLGQGPEFLIYFQGTGAADDSGLPNDRFFAVRPEGSVSTLKIQRTERGDSAVYLCASSLQGWGDTIYFGEGSWLTVV.

CDR3 bases read: TGTGCCAGCAGCCGAGACAGTAACTATGGT. It translates to CASSRDSNYG. The whole CDR3 sequence is CASSRDSNYGQYF. This chain links TRBV7-2 with TRBJ2-4, with a tentative D call TRBD1 (5 bases). Read coverage stops 3 residues before the CDR3 terminus; the germline J gene supplies the remainder. The CDR3 loop spans 13 amino acids. In germline, CDR1 is SGHTA, CDR2 FQGNSA.

CDR3 sequence: CASSPRRASSTDTQYF. CDR3 bases read: TGTGCCAGCTCACCGCGAAGGGCCTCTAGCACAGATACG. The chain links TRBV18 to TRBJ2-3; no clear D. The read terminates 3 residues before the CDR3 end, so the remaining end is supplied by the germline J gene. The V end lost 3 bases, the J end lost 0 bases, and 13 bases lay between the germline ends. Germline-derived CDR1 and CDR2 are KGHSH and LQKENI. The CDR3 runs 16 residues.

On this clone itself: The CDR3 is cut off 3 residues early in the read; its end comes from the germline J gene. This chain connects TRBV20-1 to TRBJ2-3; 14 nucleotides agree with TRBD2. V lost 5 bases and J lost 8; bases outside the gene matches: 9. The CDR3 consists of 15 residues. Germline V CDR1 and CDR2: DFQATT, SNEGSKA (reference sequence). CDR3 DNA (partial): TGCAGTGCTGTTAGACTAGCGGGGGGGCCGGGTACG. It specifies CSAVRLAGGPGT. The CDR3 as a whole reads CSAVRLAGGPGTQYF.

With regard to this clone: The read finishes 3 residues shy of the CDR3 end, and the germline J gene is used to complete it. The chain carries TRBV5-1 and TRBJ1-1; D is undetermined. V lost 4 bases and J 2 bases, leaving 15 bases between the germline ends. Germline lookup yields CDR1 SGHRS and CDR2 YFSETQ. The CDR3 spans 15 residues. The sequenced CDR3 bases are TGCGCCAGCAGCCTCCCTGTCTCTTCTAACACTGAA. Translating gives CASSLPVSSNTE. The entire CDR3 is CASSLPVSSNTEAFF. The full variable domain, in which reference TRBV5-1 and TRBJ1-1 provide the parts outside the CDR3, is KAGVTQTPRYLIKTRGQQVTLSCSPISGHRSVSWYQQTPGQGLQFLFEYFSETQRNKGNFPGRFSGRQFSNSRSEMNVSTLELGDSALYLCASSLPVSSNTEAFFGQGTRLTVV.

Concerning this clone: Read coverage stops 3 residues before the CDR3 terminus; the germline J gene supplies the remainder. The sample holds other DNA sequences that translate to the same CDR3. The chain uses TRBV7-6 and TRBJ2-1, with 9 bases identical to TRBD2. CDR1 SGHVS and CDR2 FNYEAQ come from the germline V gene. With V trimmed by 5 bases and J by 7 bases, 15 bases remained unmatched. This CDR3 region has 17 residues. Here the CDR3 reads CASSPMGGSGGVNEQFF. The part of the CDR3 DNA that was read is TGTGCCAGCAGCCCGATGGGAGGTAGCGGGGGTGTTAATGAG.

A word on this clone: The missing CDR3 end, 3 residues past where the read stops, is filled in from the germline J gene. The genes are TRBV19 and TRBJ2-3; 8 nucleotides match TRBD2. V shed 7 bases, J shed 0 bases, and the junction held 6 bases outside the gene matches. This CDR3 comprises 15 residues. Per germline, CDR1 LNHDA and CDR2 SQIVND (reference sequence). CDR3 DNA, as far as it was read: TGTGCCAGTACCTCGGGGGGGGTAAGCACAGATACG. Encoded protein: CASTSGGVSTDT. The complete CDR3 reads CASTSGGVSTDTQYF.

CDR3 amino acids: CASSSLLATGNIGPYEQYF. The DNA read from the CDR3 is TGTGCCAGTAGTTCCCTGTTGGCGACAGGGAATATAGGCCCCTACGAG. The rearrangement links TRBV19 to TRBJ2-7, with 7 positions matching TRBD1. The read comes to an end 3 residues before the CDR3 does, leaving the germline J gene to fill in the end. The J segment lost 2 bases and the V segment lost 5 bases, leaving 21 bases of the junction unmatched. This CDR3 region has 19 residues. Germline CDR1 reads LNHDA; CDR2 reads SQIVND (reference sequence).

Regarding this clone: The CDR3 end lies 3 residues beyond the end of the read and is filled in from the germline J gene. The V call is TRBV4-1, the J call TRBJ2-1; 10 bases align to TRBD2. The junction had 11 bases not matched to a gene; V was cut back by 3 bases and J by 6 bases. CDR1 and CDR2 (germline): MGHRA, YSYEKL. This CDR3 is 17 amino acids long. The sequenced CDR3 bases are TGCGCCAGCAGCCAGCTGGCTCTAGCGGGGGTTTTCAATGAG. Its translation: CASSQLALAGVFNE. The full-length CDR3 reads as CASSQLALAGVFNEQFF.